The T cell receptor (beta chain) described here comes from a study of shared clonotypes between healthy human individuals. About the research overall: A couple of female and three male donors aged 18 to 49 were enrolled. Researchers assigned three CD4 naive, three CD4 memory, two CD8 naive and one CD8 memory plate to each donor. Findings of the study overall: Among donors, the sharing of clonotypes was expected to be influenced by sequencing depth.

Naive CD8 isolation took CD45RO-negative cells positively selected for CCR7 and excluded terminally differentiated effector memory CD45RA+ cells. Generated by immunoSEQ multiplex PCR, the TCRdb table keeps only in-frame clones and is missing some. Among a few million clones listed, 90% to 95% were seen once. Germline V gene sequence: CDR1 SGHRS, CDR2 YFSETQ. CDR3 length equals 12 residues. V gave up 4 bases and J gave up 6 bases, with 10 bases separating them. Notes on this clone: What it binds is unknown.

The chain is built from TRBV5-1 and TRBJ1-2; D gene unclear. The clonotype originates from a man aged 18 to 29 in good health. Some clones in this sample may be carry-over from other donors' samples. The sequenced sample was naive CD8+ T cells from PBMCs. The DNA of the CDR3 is TGCGCCAGCAGCCCGGACGGGGATGGCTACACCTTC. This gives the protein CASSPDGDGYTF.